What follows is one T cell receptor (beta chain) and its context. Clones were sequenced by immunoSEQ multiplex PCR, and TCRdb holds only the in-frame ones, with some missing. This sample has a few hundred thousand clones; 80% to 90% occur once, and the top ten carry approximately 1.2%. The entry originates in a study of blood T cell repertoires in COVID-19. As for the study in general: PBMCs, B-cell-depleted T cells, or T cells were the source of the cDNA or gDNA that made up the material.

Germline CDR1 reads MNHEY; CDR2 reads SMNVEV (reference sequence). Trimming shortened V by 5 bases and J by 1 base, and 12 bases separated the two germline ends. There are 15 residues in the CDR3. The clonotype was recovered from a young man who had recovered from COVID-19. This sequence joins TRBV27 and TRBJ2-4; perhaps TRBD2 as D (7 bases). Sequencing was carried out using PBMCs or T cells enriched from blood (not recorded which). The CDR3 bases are TGTGCCAGCAGTAGGGGGGGGAGGGCCAAAAACATTCAGTACTTC. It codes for CASSRGGRAKNIQYF.